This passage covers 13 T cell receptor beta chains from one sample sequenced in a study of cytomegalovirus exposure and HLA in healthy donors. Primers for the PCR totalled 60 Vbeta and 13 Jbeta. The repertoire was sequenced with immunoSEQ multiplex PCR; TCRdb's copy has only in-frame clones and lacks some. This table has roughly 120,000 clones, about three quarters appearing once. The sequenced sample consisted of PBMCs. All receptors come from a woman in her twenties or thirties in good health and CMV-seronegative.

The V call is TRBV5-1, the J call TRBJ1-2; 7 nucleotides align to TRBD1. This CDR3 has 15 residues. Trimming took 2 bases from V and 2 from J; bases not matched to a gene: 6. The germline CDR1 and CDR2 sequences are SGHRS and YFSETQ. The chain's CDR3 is CASSLESTGNYGYTF. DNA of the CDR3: TGCGCCAGCAGCTTAGAATCGACAGGGAACTATGGCTACACCTTC. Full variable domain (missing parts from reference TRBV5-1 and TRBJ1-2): KAGVTQTPRYLIKTRGQQVTLSCSPISGHRSVSWYQQTPGQGLQFLFEYFSETQRNKGNFPGRFSGRQFSNSRSEMNVSTLELGDSALYLCASSLESTGNYGYTFGSGTRLTVV.

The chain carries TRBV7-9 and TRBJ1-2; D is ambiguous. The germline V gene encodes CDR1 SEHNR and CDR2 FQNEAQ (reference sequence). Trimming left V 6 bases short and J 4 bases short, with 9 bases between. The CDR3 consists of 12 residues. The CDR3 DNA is TGTGCCAGCAGTCTAACAGCCTATGGCTACACCTTC. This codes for CASSLTAYGYTF.

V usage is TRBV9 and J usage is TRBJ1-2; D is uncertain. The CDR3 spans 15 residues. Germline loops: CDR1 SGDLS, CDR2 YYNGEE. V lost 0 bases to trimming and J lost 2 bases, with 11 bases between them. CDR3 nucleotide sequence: TGTGCCAGCAGCGTAGCTGAGGGCACGAACTATGGCTACACCTTC. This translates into CASSVAEGTNYGYTF.

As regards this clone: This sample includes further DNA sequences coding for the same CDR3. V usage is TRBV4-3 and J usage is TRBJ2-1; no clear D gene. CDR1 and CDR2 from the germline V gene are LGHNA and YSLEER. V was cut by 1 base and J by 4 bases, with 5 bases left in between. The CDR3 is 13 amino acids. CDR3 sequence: CASSQGAYNEQFF. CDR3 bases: TGCGCCAGCAGCCAAGGGGCTTACAATGAGCAGTTCTTC.

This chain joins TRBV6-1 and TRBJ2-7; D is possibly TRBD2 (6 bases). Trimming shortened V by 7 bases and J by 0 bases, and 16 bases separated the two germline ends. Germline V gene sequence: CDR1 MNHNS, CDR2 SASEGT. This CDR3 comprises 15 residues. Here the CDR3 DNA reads TGTGCCAGCACCCTTAAGGGAGGAAGCTCCTACGAGCAGTACTTC. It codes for CASTLKGGSSYEQYF.

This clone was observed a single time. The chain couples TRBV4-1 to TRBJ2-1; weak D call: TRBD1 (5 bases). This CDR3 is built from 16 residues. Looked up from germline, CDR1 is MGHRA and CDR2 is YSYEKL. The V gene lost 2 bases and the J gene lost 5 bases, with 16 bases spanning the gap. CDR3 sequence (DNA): TGCGCCAGCAGCCAATTACACCTAGGGGCGGACAATGAGCAGTTCTTC. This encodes CASSQLHLGADNEQFF.

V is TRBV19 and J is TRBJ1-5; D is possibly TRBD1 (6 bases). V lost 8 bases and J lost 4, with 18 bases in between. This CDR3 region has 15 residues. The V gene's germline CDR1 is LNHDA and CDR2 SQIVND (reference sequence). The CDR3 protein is CASGLSTGLNQPQHF. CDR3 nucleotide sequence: TGTGCCAGTGGCCTTTCAACAGGGCTAAATCAGCCCCAGCATTTT.

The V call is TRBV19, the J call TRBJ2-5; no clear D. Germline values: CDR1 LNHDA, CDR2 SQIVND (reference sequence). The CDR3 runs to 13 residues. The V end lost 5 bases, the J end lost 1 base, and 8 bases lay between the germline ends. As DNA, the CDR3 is TGTGCCAGTAGTGGCTCGGGCCAAGAGACCCAGTACTTC. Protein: CASSGSGQETQYF. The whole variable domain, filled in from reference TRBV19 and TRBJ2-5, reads DGGITQSPKYLFRKEGQNVTLSCEQNLNHDAMYWYRQDPGQGLRLIYYSQIVNDFQKGDIAEGYSVSREKKESFPLTVTSAQKNPTAFYLCASSGSGQETQYFGPGTRLLVL.

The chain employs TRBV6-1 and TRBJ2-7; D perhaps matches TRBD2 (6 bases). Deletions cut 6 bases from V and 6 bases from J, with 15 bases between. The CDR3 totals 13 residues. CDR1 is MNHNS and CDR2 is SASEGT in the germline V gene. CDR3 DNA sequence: TGTGCCAGCAGCCCCCCCGGGGGAGGCGAGCAGTACTTC. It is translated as CASSPPGGGEQYF.

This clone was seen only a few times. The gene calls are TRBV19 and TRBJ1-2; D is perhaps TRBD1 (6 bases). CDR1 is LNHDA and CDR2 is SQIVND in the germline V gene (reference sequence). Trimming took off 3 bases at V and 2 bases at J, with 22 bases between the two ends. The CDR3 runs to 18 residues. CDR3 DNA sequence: TGTGCCAGTAGTATGACTTTTGGTTCCCCCAGGGGCAACTATGGCTACACCTTC. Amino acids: CASSMTFGSPRGNYGYTF.

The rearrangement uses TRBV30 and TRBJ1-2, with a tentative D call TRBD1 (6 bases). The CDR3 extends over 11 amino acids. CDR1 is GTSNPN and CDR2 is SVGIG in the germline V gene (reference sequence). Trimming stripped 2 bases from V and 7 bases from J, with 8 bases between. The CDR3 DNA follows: TGTGCCTGGAGTACAGGGTTTGGCTACACCTTC. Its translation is CAWSTGFGYTF. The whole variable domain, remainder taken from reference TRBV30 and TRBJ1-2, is SQTIHQWPATLVQPVGSPLSLECTVEGTSNPNLYWYRQAAGRGLQLLFYSVGIGQISSEVPQNLSASRPQDRQFILSSKKLLLSDSGFYLCAWSTGFGYTFGSGTRLTVV.

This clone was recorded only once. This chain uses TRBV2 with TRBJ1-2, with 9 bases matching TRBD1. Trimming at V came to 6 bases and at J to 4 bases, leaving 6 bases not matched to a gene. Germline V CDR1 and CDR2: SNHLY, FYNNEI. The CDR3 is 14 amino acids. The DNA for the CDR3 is TGTGCCAGCAGCGGGACAGGGCAGGGCTATGGCTACACCTTC. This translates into CASSGTGQGYGYTF.

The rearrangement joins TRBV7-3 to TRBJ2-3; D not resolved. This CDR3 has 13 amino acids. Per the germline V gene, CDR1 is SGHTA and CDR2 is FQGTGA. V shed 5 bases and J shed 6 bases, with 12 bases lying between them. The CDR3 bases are TGTGCCAGCAGCCTTCCAGATCCGGATACGCAGTATTTT. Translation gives CASSLPDPDTQYF.